This T cell receptor (beta chain) was sequenced for a study of T cell repertoires in cytomegalovirus infection. Study information: Indications came from public TCR beta signatures; they pointed to CMV infection and to a matching HLA type.

Concerning this clonotype itself: Its specificity is not known.

TCRdb re-called the reads through MiXCR, storing one row per CDR3 protein. This table holds more than 650,000 distinct CDR3 sequences, 35% found once. The V end lost 3 bases, the J end lost 5 bases, and 10 bases lay between the germline ends. Germline-derived CDR1 and CDR2 are LNHDA and SQIVND (reference sequence). The CDR3 extends over 13 amino acids. Study-level findings and limits: There were carriers of CMV plus the relevant HLA, and cumulative public TCR beta family frequency identified them. Predominance within the ex vivo response was attributable to HLA-C-restricted CMV-specific TCR beta clonotypes.

Sequenced: PBMCs. This receptor was identified in a human donor in good health (CMV status not recorded). Some clones in this sample may be carry-over from other donors' samples. The J gene is TRBJ2-5, the V gene TRBV19; no clear D gene. This CDR3 is CASSIPGMETQYF. The CDR3 coding sequence is TGTGCCAGTAGTATCCCCGGAATGGAGACCCAGTACTTC.